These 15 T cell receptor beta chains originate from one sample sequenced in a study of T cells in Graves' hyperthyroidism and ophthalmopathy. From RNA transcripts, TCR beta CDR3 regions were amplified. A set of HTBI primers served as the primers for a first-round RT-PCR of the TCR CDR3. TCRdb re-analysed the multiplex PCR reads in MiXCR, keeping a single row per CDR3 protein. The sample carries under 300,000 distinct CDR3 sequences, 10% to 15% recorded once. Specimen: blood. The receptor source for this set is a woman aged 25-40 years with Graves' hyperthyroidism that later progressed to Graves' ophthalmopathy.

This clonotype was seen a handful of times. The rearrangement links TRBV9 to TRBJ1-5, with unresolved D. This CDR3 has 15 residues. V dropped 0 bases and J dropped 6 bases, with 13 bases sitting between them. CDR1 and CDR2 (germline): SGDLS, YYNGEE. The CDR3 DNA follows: TGTGCCAGCAGCGTAGATGGCGGACCTTCTCAGCCCCAGCATTTT. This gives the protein CASSVDGGPSQPQHF.

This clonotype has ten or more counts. The chain's CDR3 is CASSYSWRKNTEAFF. DNA for the CDR3: TGTGCCAGCAGTTACTCTTGGCGGAAGAACACTGAAGCTTTCTTT. This chain links TRBV6-5 with TRBJ1-1; D gene ambiguous. CDR3 length: 15 amino acids. The V gene's germline CDR1 is MNHEY and CDR2 SVGAGI. Trimming took 0 bases from V and 1 from J, leaving 9 bases between them.

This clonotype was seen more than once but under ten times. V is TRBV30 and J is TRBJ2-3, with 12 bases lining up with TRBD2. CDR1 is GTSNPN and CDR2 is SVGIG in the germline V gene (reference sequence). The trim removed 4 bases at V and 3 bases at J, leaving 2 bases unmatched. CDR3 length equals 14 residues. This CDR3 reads CAWTLAGGTDTQYF. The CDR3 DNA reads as TGTGCCTGGACACTAGCGGGAGGTACAGATACGCAGTATTTT.

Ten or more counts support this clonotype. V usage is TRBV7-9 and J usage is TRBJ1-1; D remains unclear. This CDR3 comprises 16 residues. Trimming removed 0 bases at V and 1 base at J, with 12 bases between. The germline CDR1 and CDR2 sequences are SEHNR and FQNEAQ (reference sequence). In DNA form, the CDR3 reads TGTGCCAGCAGCTTAGCAGCGGCTACCCCGAACACTGAAGCTTTCTTT. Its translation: CASSLAAATPNTEAFF.

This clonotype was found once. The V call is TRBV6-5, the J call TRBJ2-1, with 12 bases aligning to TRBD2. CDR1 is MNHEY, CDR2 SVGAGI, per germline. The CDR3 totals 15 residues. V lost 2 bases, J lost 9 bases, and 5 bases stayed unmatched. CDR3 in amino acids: CASSYLAGGRSEQFF. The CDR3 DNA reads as TGTGCCAGCAGTTACCTAGCGGGGGGGCGTAGTGAGCAGTTCTTC.

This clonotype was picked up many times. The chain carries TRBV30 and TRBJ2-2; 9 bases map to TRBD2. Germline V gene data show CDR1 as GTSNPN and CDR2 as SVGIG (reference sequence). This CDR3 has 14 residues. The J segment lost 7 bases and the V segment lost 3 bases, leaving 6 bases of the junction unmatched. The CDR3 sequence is CAWRGGLASGELFF. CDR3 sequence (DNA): TGTGCCTGGAGGGGGGGACTAGCCAGCGGGGAGCTGTTTTTT.

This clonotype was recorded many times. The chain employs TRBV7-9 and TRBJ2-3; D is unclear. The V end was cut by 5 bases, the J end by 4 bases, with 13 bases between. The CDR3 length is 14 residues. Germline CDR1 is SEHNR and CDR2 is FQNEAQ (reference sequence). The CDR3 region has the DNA TGTGCCAGCAGCCATCCGGATGGGCCAGATACGCAGTATTTT. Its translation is CASSHPDGPDTQYF.

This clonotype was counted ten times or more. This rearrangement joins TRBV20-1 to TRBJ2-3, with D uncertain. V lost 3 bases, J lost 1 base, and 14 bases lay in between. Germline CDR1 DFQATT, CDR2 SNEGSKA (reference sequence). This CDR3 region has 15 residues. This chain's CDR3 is CSASVPPPGTDTQYF. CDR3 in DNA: TGCAGTGCTAGCGTACCCCCCCCCGGCACAGATACGCAGTATTTT.

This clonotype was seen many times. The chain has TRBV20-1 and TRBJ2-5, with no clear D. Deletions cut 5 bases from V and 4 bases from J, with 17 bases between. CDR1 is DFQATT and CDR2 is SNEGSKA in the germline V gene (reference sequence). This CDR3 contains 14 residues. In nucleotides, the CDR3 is TGCAGTGCTCTTTCCAGGCTATACGGAGAGACCCAGTACTTC. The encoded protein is CSALSRLYGETQYF.

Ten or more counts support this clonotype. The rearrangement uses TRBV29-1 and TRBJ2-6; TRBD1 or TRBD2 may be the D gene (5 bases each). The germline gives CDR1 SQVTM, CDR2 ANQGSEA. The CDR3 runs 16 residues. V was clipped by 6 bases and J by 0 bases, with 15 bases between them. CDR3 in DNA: TGCAGCGTGGACTGGGACGGCTCCTCTGGGGCCAACGTCCTGACTTTC. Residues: CSVDWDGSSGANVLTF. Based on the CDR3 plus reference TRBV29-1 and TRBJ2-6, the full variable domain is SAVISQKPSRDICQRGTSLTIQCQVDSQVTMMFWYRQQPGQSLTLIATANQGSEATYESGFVIDKFPISRPNLTFSTLTVSNMSPEDSSIYLCSVDWDGSSGANVLTFGAGSRLTVL.

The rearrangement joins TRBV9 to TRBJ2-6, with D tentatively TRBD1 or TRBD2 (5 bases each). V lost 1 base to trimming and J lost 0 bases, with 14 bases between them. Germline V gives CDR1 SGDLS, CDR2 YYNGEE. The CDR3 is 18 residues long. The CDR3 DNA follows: TGTGCCAGCAGCGTATCCGCGGAGAGGGGCTCTGGGGCCAACGTCCTGACTTTC. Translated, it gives CASSVSAERGSGANVLTF.

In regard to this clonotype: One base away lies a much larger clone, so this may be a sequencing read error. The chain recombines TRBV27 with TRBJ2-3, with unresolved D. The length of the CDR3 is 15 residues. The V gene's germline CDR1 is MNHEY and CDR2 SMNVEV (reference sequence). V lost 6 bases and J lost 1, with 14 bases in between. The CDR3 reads CASRGGKQCTDTQYF. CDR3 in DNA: TGTGCCAGCAGGGGCGGCAAGCAGTGCACAGATACGCAGTATTTT.

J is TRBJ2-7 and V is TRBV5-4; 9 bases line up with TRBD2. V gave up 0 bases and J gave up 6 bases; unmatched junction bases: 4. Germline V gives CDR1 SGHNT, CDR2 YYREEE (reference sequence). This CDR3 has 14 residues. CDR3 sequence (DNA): TGTGCCAGCAGCTTGGTAGCGGGAGTAAGCGAGCAGTACTTC. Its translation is CASSLVAGVSEQYF.

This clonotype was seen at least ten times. Here the CDR3 reads CATSSKQGAINQPQHF. The CDR3 DNA follows: TGTGCCACCAGCAGCAAACAGGGGGCTATCAATCAGCCCCAGCATTTT. J is TRBJ1-5 and V is TRBV15; 9 nucleotides line up with TRBD1. This CDR3 is 16 amino acids long. Germline CDR1 and CDR2: LNHNV and YYDKDF (reference sequence). Unmatched junction bases numbered 6, after V lost 3 bases and J lost 3 bases.

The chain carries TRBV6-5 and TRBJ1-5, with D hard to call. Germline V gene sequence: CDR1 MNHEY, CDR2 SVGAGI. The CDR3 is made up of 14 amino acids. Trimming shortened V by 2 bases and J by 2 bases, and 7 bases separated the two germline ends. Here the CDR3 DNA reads TGTGCCAGCAGTTACGCGACCGGCAATCAGCCCCAGCATTTT. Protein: CASSYATGNQPQHF.